In this sample, the clone carrying this T cell receptor beta chain turned up a few times. Its target is not known. This entry is derived from a study of T cells after posttransplantation cyclophosphamide. Study-wide results and limits: Later blood repertoires were often dominated by clones from the donor CD8+ memory compartment. TRB overlap between skin or GI tissue T cells and blood was limited.

V lost 0 bases to trimming and J lost 3 bases; unmatched junction nucleotides: 9. Per germline, CDR1 SNHLY and CDR2 FYNNEI. This CDR3 spans 17 amino acids. Measured with immunoSEQ multiplex PCR; TCRdb has only the in-frame clones, and not every one. This sample comprises nearly 25,000 clones, none seen once only. The chain recombines TRBV2 with TRBJ2-7, with TRBD2 matching 9 bases. Sequenced input: PBMCs. The sequence was obtained from a woman between 50 and 59 years old in good health, CMV-negative, and a related stem cell transplant donor. The CDR3 here is CASSEALKASGDYEQYF. In DNA form, the CDR3 reads TGTGCCAGCAGTGAAGCGCTTAAGGCTAGCGGGGACTACGAGCAGTACTTC.